One and the same sample provided the 2 T cell receptor beta chains below, sequenced in a study of cytomegalovirus exposure and HLA in healthy donors. PCR used 60 Vbeta primers and 13 Jbeta primers. Only in-frame clones appear in the TCRdb table, and some are missing; sequencing was by immunoSEQ multiplex PCR. The data contain 95,000 to 100,000 clones, roughly 71% of them singletons. The sample taken for sequencing was PBMCs. Receptors were obtained from a middle-aged man in good health and CMV-seronegative.

The gene calls are TRBV7-2 and TRBJ2-2, with TRBD1 as a possible D gene (6 bases). The germline gives CDR1 SGHTA, CDR2 FQGNSA. This CDR3 contains 14 residues. Deletions cut 5 bases from V and 5 bases from J, with 12 bases between. The CDR3 protein is CASSQKQGTGELFF. In DNA, the CDR3 is TGTGCCAGCAGCCAGAAGCAGGGGACCGGGGAGCTGTTTTTT.

The genes are TRBV7-9 and TRBJ2-5; D remains ambiguous. V was clipped by 3 bases and J by 5 bases, with 4 bases between them. This CDR3 has 11 amino acids. Germline lookup yields CDR1 SEHNR and CDR2 FQNEAQ (reference sequence). CDR3 DNA sequence: TGTGCCAGCAGCTTCGGGGAGACCCAGTACTTC. This gives the protein CASSFGETQYF.